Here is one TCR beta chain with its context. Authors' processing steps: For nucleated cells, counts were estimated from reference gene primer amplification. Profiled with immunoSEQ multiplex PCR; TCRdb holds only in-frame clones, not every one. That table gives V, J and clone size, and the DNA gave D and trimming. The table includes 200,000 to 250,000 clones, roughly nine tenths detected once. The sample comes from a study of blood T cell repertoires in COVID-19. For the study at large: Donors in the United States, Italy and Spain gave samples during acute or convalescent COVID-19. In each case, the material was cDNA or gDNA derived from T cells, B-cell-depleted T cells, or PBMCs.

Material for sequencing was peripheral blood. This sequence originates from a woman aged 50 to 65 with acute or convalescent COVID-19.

CDR3 amino acids: CASSFSPSGTYEQYF. CDR3 sequence (DNA): TGTGCCAGCAGCTTTAGTCCTAGCGGAACCTACGAGCAGTACTTC. V gene TRBV7-2 combines with J gene TRBJ2-7; 7 bases agree with TRBD2. Losses at the gene ends were 3 bases for V and 2 bases for J; bases not matched to a gene: 7. Germline assignment: CDR1 SGHTA and CDR2 FQGNSA. The CDR3 is 15 residues long.